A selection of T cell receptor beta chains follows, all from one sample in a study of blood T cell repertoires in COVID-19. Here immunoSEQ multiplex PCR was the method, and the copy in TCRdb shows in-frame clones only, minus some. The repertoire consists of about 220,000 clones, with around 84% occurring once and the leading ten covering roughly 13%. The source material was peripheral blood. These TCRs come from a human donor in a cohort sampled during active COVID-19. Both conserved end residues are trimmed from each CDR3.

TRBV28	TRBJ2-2	ASINTGSGELF
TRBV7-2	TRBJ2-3	ASSKQVTDTQY
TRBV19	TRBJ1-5	ASSLRGLPQH
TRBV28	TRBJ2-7	ASRTPGQGFYEQY
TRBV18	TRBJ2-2	ASSPKVLAGADTGELF
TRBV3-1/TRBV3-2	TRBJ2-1	ASSQDRGSRQF
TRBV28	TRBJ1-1	ASSVTGIVTEAF
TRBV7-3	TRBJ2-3	ASSPRQSTDTQY
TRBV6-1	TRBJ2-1	ASSEDRFSYNEQF
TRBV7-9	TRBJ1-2	ASSPQGLGRGYT
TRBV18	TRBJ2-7	ASSPIRLRDRGEEQY
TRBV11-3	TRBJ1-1	ASSLGGGREAF
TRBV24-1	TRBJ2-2	ATSDPSTGGFTGELF
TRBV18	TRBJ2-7	ASSYDRDWEQY
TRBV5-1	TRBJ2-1	ASSFDLAGGNEQF
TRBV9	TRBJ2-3	ASSPRTGEGTDTQY
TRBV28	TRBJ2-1	ASSHGASGIYSYNEQF
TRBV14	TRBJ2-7	ASSRERGIVDEQY
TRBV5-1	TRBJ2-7	ASRRGIDEQY
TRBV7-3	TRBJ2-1	ASSLSPGLSYNEQF
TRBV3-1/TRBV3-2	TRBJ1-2	ASSQDGDGSYNYGYT
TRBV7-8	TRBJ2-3	ASSLSGTSTDTQY